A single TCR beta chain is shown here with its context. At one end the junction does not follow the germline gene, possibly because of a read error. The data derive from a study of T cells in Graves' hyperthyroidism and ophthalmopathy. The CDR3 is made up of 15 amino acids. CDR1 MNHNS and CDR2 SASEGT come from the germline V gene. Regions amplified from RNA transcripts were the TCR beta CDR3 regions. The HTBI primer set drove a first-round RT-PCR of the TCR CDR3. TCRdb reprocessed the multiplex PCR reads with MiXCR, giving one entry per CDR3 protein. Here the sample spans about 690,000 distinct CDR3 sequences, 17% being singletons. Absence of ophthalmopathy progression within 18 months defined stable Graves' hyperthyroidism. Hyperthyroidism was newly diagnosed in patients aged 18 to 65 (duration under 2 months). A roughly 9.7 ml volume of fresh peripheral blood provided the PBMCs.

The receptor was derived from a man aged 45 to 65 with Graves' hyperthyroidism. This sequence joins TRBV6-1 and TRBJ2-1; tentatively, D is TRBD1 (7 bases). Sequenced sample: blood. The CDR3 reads CASREGATAYDEQFF. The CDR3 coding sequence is TGTGCCAGCAGGGAGGGGGCAACCGCCTACGATGAGCAGTTCTTC.